The source of this T cell receptor (beta chain) is a study of human T cells and chemical hapten exposure. Unmatched junction bases numbered 1, after V lost 3 bases and J lost 0 bases. The CDR3 sequence is 15 residues long. Points from the study as a whole: Positively correlated with patch test score were the counts of PT1 expanded TCRs.

TCRdb ran MiXCR on the RACE reads and lists one entry per CDR3 protein. The sample lists roughly 80,000 distinct CDR3 sequences, about 10% seen once, with around 4.4% in the top ten. Worth noting for this clonotype: The antigen is not known.

Time point noted: patch test 1, 2 weeks after DPC sensitization. The treatment was: therapeutic diphenylcyclopropenone sensitization with weekly scalp DPC. The genes are TRBV12-3 or TRBV12-4 and TRBJ2-7; 11 bases are shared with TRBD1. The sequences come from whole blood, collected in connection with sensitization to the hapten diphenylcyclopropenone (DPC). The origin of this receptor is a woman in her forties or fifties with alopecia areata. Some clones in this sample may be carry-over from other donors' samples. In DNA form, the CDR3 reads TGTGCCAGCAGTTTGGGACAGGGGGGCTCCTACGAGCAGTACTTC. This sequence encodes CASSLGQGGSYEQYF.